These T cell receptor beta chains were read from a single sample in a study of metastatic and nonmetastatic thyroid tumors. From the PCR reads, TCRdb re-called clones with MiXCR. The repertoire holds some 18,000 clones, with approximately 35% as singletons. The material sequenced was tumor tissue. These receptor sequences come from a female donor with papillary thyroid cancer or a benign thyroid nodule (not recorded which). Some clones in this sample may be carry-over from other donors' samples. Both conserved end residues are trimmed from each CDR3. D genes are given only for firm matches. Where a row states a size, it is once, few, many or the class of an expanded clone; other rows omit it.

cdr3_length | clone_size | d_call | v_call | cdr3_aa
13 | few | TRBD1 | TRBV12-3/TRBV12-4 | ASSFLPGQGHEQY
13 | . | TRBD1 | TRBV7-7 | ASSLGQGNTGELF
14 | . | . | TRBV27 | ASSLGGTVYTDTQY
11 | . | . | TRBV11-2 | ASSTEGGYEQY
14 | . | . | TRBV11-1 | ASRISGGGLENEQF
13 | few | . | TRBV6-1 | ASSEEGAGGKTQY
11 | . | . | TRBV12-3/TRBV12-4 | ASSLGTINSFS
11 | . | . | TRBV6-6 | ASSYTRDSPLH
12 | few | . | TRBV6-2/TRBV6-3 | ASSYSEVRYEQY
11 | few | . | TRBV6-1 | ASSEGETDTQY
13 | . | TRBD2 | TRBV11-2 | ASSLALGGVETQY
14 | . | . | TRBV30 | AWSGGTYAGQETQY
11 | . | . | TRBV27 | ASRGTVNSPLH
11 | . | . | TRBV6-1 | ASRDPNTGELF
13 | few | TRBD1 | TRBV28 | ASSFDRASNYGYT
13 | . | . | TRBV28 | ASNPSAVSSYEQY
10 | . | . | TRBV6-2/TRBV6-3 | ADGAGGVAQH
13 | few | TRBD2 | TRBV6-2/TRBV6-3 | ASSRPAGGPETQY
13 | . | . | TRBV11-3 | ASSLGGGGNSPLH
14 | . | . | TRBV6-5 | ASSIPAGSGTDEQF
11 | . | . | TRBV28 | ASTSGAVTEAF
15 | . | TRBD2 | TRBV28 | ASSLPTGSGERNEQF
12 | . | . | TRBV5-8 | ASSSRFVNTEAF
12 | few | TRBD1 | TRBV28 | ASSPTGEAQPQH
12 | . | TRBD1 | TRBV5-1 | ASRAGTEISPLH
10 | few | . | TRBV6-1 | ASSAVLGELF
12 | . | TRBD2 | TRBV5-1 | ASSSGTSGNEQF
12 | few | . | TRBV10-2 | ASSEGRWTETQY
9 | . | . | TRBV5-1 | ASSYGEEAF
13 | . | . | TRBV7-8 | ASSLAGARSYEQY
14 | . | . | TRBV5-1 | ASSLGGVRATDTQY
13 | few | TRBD1 | TRBV6-1 | ASSPWTGTRREQY
12 | few | TRBD1 | TRBV28 | ASRKAGGAYEQY
13 | . | . | TRBV7-3 | ASSFSGSSYNEQF
14 | few | . | TRBV6-6 | ASSYSMDSGANVLT
14 | . | TRBD2 | TRBV11-2 | ASSLDRTLAGVGKI
13 | . | TRBD1 | TRBV20-1 | SASAQGANTGELF
12 | . | . | TRBV27 | ASSLRVTYTEAF
11 | . | TRBD1 | TRBV2 | ASRDRGNSPLH
12 | once | TRBD1 | TRBV11-2 | ASSLARTGTEAF
11 | few | . | TRBV20-1 | SARRGFDTEAF
12 | . | TRBD1 | TRBV6-1 | ASSLQGARSPLH
14 | . | TRBD2 | TRBV6-4 | ASSELSGRGSSEQF
12 | . | TRBD2 | TRBV5-1 | ASRVAGVTDTQY
9 | . | . | TRBV10-2 | ASSTSGRMY
13 | . | . | TRBV12-3/TRBV12-4 | ANTGSGYSGNTIY
12 | few | . | TRBV6-2/TRBV6-3 | ASSYSLEADTQH
11 | . | . | TRBV20-1 | SPGSRGYNEQF
11 | few | . | TRBV12-3/TRBV12-4 | ASSPTRDTEAF
9 | few | . | TRBV9 | ASSVGGEQY
13 | few | TRBD2 | TRBV10-1 | ASSESGAGGFEQY
12 | . | TRBD1 | TRBV6-1 | ASSEAGQGIPQH
9 | . | . | TRBV11-3 | ASTDDTEAF
12 | few | TRBD1 | TRBV6-1 | ASSSGTGFYGYT
13 | . | TRBD1 | TRBV6-1 | ASSTTGGQNNEQF
11 | . | . | TRBV5-1 | ASSRTGGDGYT
11 | . | . | TRBV30 | ARIARGNTEAF
14 | . | . | TRBV28 | ASSFGTHIAKNIQY
14 | . | . | TRBV6-2/TRBV6-3 | ASSNPGGVGNQPQH
12 | . | . | TRBV30 | AWSVPLHLGKLF